These 28 T cell receptor beta chains were sequenced from one sample in a study of blood T cell repertoires in COVID-19. Some clones are missing from TCRdb's copy, which holds only in-frame ones; the method was immunoSEQ multiplex PCR. The sample carries 200,000 to 250,000 clones, roughly four fifths recorded once. Sequenced: peripheral blood. The origin of the receptors is a middle-aged woman with acute or convalescent COVID-19.

This clone occurred once. The chain recombines TRBV30 with TRBJ1-2, with D perhaps TRBD1 (5 bases). Trimming pared 4 bases from V and 1 base from J, leaving 25 bases between. The CDR3 runs to 18 residues. From germline, CDR1 is GTSNPN and CDR2 SVGIG (reference sequence). DNA for the CDR3: TGTGCCTGGACCACCCGCCGGGGGGTGGACCTAAATAACTATGGCTACACCTTC. It specifies CAWTTRRGVDLNNYGYTF.

This clone turned up a few times. CDR3 in DNA: TGTGCCAGCAGCGCCCTGGGGGGTGGATATTTT. The encoded protein is CASSALGGGYF. This chain links TRBV9 with TRBJ1-3, with D possibly TRBD1 on 5 matching bases. Germline V gene sequence: CDR1 SGDLS, CDR2 YYNGEE. This CDR3 contains 11 residues. The V end was cut by 3 bases, the J end by 15 bases, with 13 bases between.

J is TRBJ2-7 and V is TRBV6-2 or TRBV6-3; 11 nucleotides match TRBD2. The V gene's germline CDR1 is MNHEY and CDR2 SVGEGT. This CDR3 contains 15 residues. The J segment lost 3 bases and the V segment lost 6 bases, leaving 7 bases of the junction unmatched. The CDR3 here is CASSLGTSGHYEQYF. In DNA form, the CDR3 reads TGTGCCAGCAGCCTGGGGACTAGCGGACACTACGAGCAGTACTTC.

This clone was seen more than once but under ten times. The rearrangement uses TRBV18 and TRBJ1-1; no reliable D call. The CDR3 has 15 amino acids. The germline V and J ends were trimmed by 2 bases and 1 base, with 11 bases remaining between them. Germline CDR1 and CDR2: KGHSH and LQKENI. CDR3 DNA sequence: TGTGCCAGCTCACCAGGCAGGACTTCGAACACTGAAGCTTTCTTT. Protein: CASSPGRTSNTEAFF.

V gene TRBV2 combines with J gene TRBJ1-5; TRBD1 is a possible D gene (5 bases). The CDR3 loop spans 14 amino acids. CDR1 is SNHLY, CDR2 FYNNEI, per germline. The V gene lost 3 bases and the J gene lost 2 bases, with 8 bases spanning the gap. The CDR3, as DNA: TGTGCCAGCAGTGAGACAGCAGGCAATCAGCCCCAGCATTTT. Translated: CASSETAGNQPQHF. Supplemented by reference TRBV2 and TRBJ1-5, the full variable domain reads EPEVTQTPSHQVTQMGQEVILRCVPISNHLYFYWYRQILGQKVEFLVSFYNNEISEKSEIFDDQFSVERPDGSNFTLKIRSTKLEDSAMYFCASSETAGNQPQHFGDGTRLSIL.

The chain links TRBV11-3 to TRBJ2-3, with a weak D call TRBD2 (7 bases). V lost 3 bases, J lost 0 bases, and 16 bases lay in between. CDR3 length: 17 amino acids. CDR1 and CDR2 (germline): SGHNT, YENEEA. This CDR3 is CASSFYGGGVSTDTQYF. The CDR3 coding sequence is TGTGCCAGCAGCTTCTACGGAGGGGGGGTTAGCACAGATACGCAGTATTTT. Full variable domain (outside the CDR3, taken from reference TRBV11-3 and TRBJ2-3): EAGVVQSPRYKIIEKKQPVAFWCNPISGHNTLYWYLQNLGQGPELLIRYENEEAVDDSQLPKDRFSAERLKGVDSTLKIQPAELGDSAVYLCASSFYGGGVSTDTQYFGPGTRLTVL.

This clone has only one observation. The genes are TRBV5-1 and TRBJ2-7; 8 bases fit TRBD1. CDR1 SGHRS and CDR2 YFSETQ come from the germline V gene. With 4 bases clipped from V and 7 bases from J, the junction kept 7 bases outside the gene matches. This CDR3 is 13 amino acids long. CDR3 residues: CASSRGQDPEQYF. The CDR3, as DNA: TGCGCCAGCAGCAGGGGACAGGATCCAGAGCAGTACTTC.

This chain joins TRBV25-1 and TRBJ2-7, with 10 positions matching TRBD1. Germline lookup yields CDR1 MGHDK and CDR2 SYGVNS. This CDR3 is built from 15 residues. Unmatched junction bases numbered 8, after V lost 5 bases and J lost 4 bases. The CDR3 protein is CASSPHRQGAYEQYF. CDR3 nucleotide sequence: TGTGCCAGCAGTCCCCATAGACAGGGGGCTTACGAGCAGTACTTC.

This chain uses TRBV24-1 with TRBJ2-3; D may be TRBD2 (5 bases). The V gene lost 2 bases and the J gene lost 7 bases, with 15 bases spanning the gap. Germline loops: CDR1 KGHDR, CDR2 SFDVKD. The CDR3 has 15 amino acids. The CDR3 DNA sequence: TGTGCCACCAGTGATTCAACGAGGGCCGCTAATACGCAGTATTTT. It encodes CATSDSTRAANTQYF.

V is TRBV27 and J is TRBJ1-6; D unclear. Trimming stripped 3 bases from V and 8 bases from J, with 8 bases between. This CDR3 comprises 13 residues. Germline assignment: CDR1 MNHEY and CDR2 SMNVEV (reference sequence). CDR3 nucleotides: TGTGCCAGCAGTTTTTCCGGGTATTCACCCCTCCACTTT. It encodes CASSFSGYSPLHF.

The CDR3 is CSAPWEDTQYF. CDR3 in DNA: TGCAGTGCCCCCTGGGAGGATACGCAGTATTTT. The chain is built from TRBV20-1 and TRBJ2-3; possibly TRBD2 for D (5 bases). This CDR3 has 11 residues. The ends were cut back, 6 bases at V and 6 bases at J, with 10 bases in the middle. Germline lookup yields CDR1 DFQATT and CDR2 SNEGSKA (reference sequence).

The rearrangement links TRBV7-9 to TRBJ1-1; 8 bases line up with TRBD1. CDR3 length equals 17 residues. CDR1 and CDR2 (germline): SEHNR, FQNEAQ (reference sequence). The trim removed 4 bases at V and 8 bases at J, leaving 18 bases unmatched. The CDR3 reads CASSSVPHVDRGIEAFF. CDR3 bases: TGTGCCAGCAGCTCAGTACCCCATGTAGACAGGGGCATCGAAGCTTTCTTT.

V gene TRBV18 combines with J gene TRBJ1-2, with D maybe TRBD1 (6 bases). CDR1 and CDR2 (germline): KGHSH, LQKENI. The CDR3 runs 15 residues. The V and J ends lost 3 bases and 8 bases respectively, with 19 bases between them. In DNA form, the CDR3 reads TGTGCCAGCTCACCTCTGGGGTCGGGGGGCGACGGCTACACCTTC. Residues: CASSPLGSGGDGYTF.

The chain joins TRBV7-2 to TRBJ2-5; 10 bases line up with TRBD2. The CDR3 is made up of 16 amino acids. Germline-derived CDR1 and CDR2 are SGHTA and FQGNSA. The V and J ends lost 5 bases and 5 bases, in that order; junction bases with no gene match: 11. The CDR3 is CASSPHQAGGGETQYF. The CDR3 region has the DNA TGTGCCAGCAGCCCACACCAAGCGGGAGGGGGCGAGACCCAGTACTTC.

This chain uses TRBV11-2 with TRBJ2-7; 12 bases fit TRBD2. Germline CDR1 reads SGHAT; CDR2 reads FQNNGV. V lost 5 bases to trimming and J lost 5 bases; unmatched junction nucleotides: 7. This CDR3 has 15 amino acids. CDR3 nucleotide sequence: TGTGCCAGCAGCCCCAAGGGGACTAGCGGGCACGAGCAGTACTTC. Translated: CASSPKGTSGHEQYF.

This clone occurred a few times. This chain connects TRBV5-1 to TRBJ2-1, with D possibly matching TRBD2 (5 bases). Germline lookup yields CDR1 SGHRS and CDR2 YFSETQ. This CDR3 contains 13 residues. V lost 4 bases, J lost 5 bases, and 10 bases lay in between. The CDR3 DNA sequence: TGCGCCAGCAGCAGTCTAGCCGACAATGAGCAGTTCTTC. Translating gives CASSSLADNEQFF.

The V and J genes are TRBV18 and TRBJ2-3; D uncertain. Germline V gene lookup returns CDR1 KGHSH and CDR2 LQKENI. Trimming removed 3 bases from V and 6 bases from J, with 10 bases in between. The length of the CDR3 is 13 residues. The CDR3 nucleotides are TGTGCCAGCTCACCGAGTCGATTCGATACGCAGTATTTT. It encodes CASSPSRFDTQYF.

This chain joins TRBV5-8 and TRBJ1-5; D is perhaps TRBD1 (5 bases). The CDR3 totals 18 residues. V was shortened by 4 bases and J by 4 bases, with 24 bases between the two germline ends. The germline CDR1 and CDR2 sequences are SGHTS and YDEGEE. The CDR3 DNA sequence: TGTGCCAGCAGCCATGGGGGACTCGGGCTATTTTCAAATCAGCCCCAGCATTTT. It encodes CASSHGGLGLFSNQPQHF.

V gene TRBV19 combines with J gene TRBJ1-3; the D is unclear. Between the trimmed V and J ends, which lost 4 bases and 3 bases, there was a span of 19 bases. The CDR3 runs to 17 residues. Germline values: CDR1 LNHDA, CDR2 SQIVND (reference sequence). CDR3 nucleotide sequence: TGTGCCAGTAGTACCCATCCGGGAGGAAGAGGTGGAAACACCATATATTTT. Translation: CASSTHPGGRGGNTIYF.

V gene TRBV6-5 combines with J gene TRBJ2-7; TRBD2 agrees at 7 bases. The germline V gene has CDR1 MNHEY and CDR2 SVGAGI. The V and J ends lost 2 bases and 7 bases, in that order; junction bases with no gene match: 8. The CDR3 runs 14 residues. CDR3 coding DNA: TGTGCCAGCAGTTACGGTGGGAGGGCCGGGGAGCAGTACTTC. Translation: CASSYGGRAGEQYF.

The chain links TRBV14 to TRBJ2-5, with D perhaps TRBD1 (5 bases). Germline CDR1 reads SGHDN; CDR2 reads FVKESK. The CDR3 is 13 residues long. V lost 6 bases, J lost 1 base, and 9 bases lay in between. CDR3 residues: CASSRQIQETQYF. The DNA of the CDR3 is TGTGCCAGCAGTCGACAGATCCAAGAGACCCAGTACTTC.

The gene calls are TRBV25-1 and TRBJ2-5; 8 positions match TRBD2. The J segment lost 5 bases and the V segment lost 2 bases, leaving 7 bases of the junction unmatched. In germline, CDR1 is MGHDK, CDR2 SYGVNS. The CDR3 sequence is 15 residues long. CDR3 loop: CASSEGLAGHETQYF. CDR3 DNA: TGTGCCAGCAGTGAAGGGCTAGCGGGCCACGAGACCCAGTACTTC.

V gene TRBV28 combines with J gene TRBJ1-2; D gene unclear. The CDR3 length is 14 residues. Germline CDR1 reads MDHEN; CDR2 reads SYDVKM. The V gene lost 3 bases and the J gene lost 10 bases, with 18 bases spanning the gap. The DNA of the CDR3 is TGTGCCAGCAGTTTTAACCGGGGATCCCCCGACTACACCTTC. It encodes CASSFNRGSPDYTF.

The chain uses TRBV9 and TRBJ2-5; TRBD1 matches 7 bases. Germline CDR1 reads SGDLS; CDR2 reads YYNGEE. The CDR3 loop spans 18 amino acids. V gave up 4 bases and J gave up 3 bases; unmatched junction bases: 18. CDR3 nucleotide sequence: TGTGCCAGCAGCCCCCAAGGAAAGGGGGCGAGGATGAAAGAGACCCAGTACTTC. Amino acid sequence: CASSPQGKGARMKETQYF.

The gene calls are TRBV28 and TRBJ1-2, with TRBD1 identical over 12 bases. The V gene end was trimmed by 5 bases and the J gene end by 8 bases; junction bases not matched to a gene: 12. The CDR3 spans 16 residues. The V gene's germline CDR1 is MDHEN and CDR2 SYDVKM. CDR3 loop: CASSIPGTGGAGGYTF. CDR3 nucleotides: TGTGCCAGCAGTATTCCGGGGACAGGGGGCGCTGGGGGCTACACCTTC.

CDR3 loop: CASRGAGATGELFF. CDR3 bases: TGTGCCAGCAGAGGGGCAGGGGCCACCGGGGAGCTGTTTTTT. The V and J genes are TRBV2 and TRBJ2-2; D is perhaps TRBD1 (6 bases). Per the germline V gene, CDR1 is SNHLY and CDR2 is FYNNEI. This CDR3 region has 14 residues. V lost 6 bases and J lost 4, with 12 bases in between.

The CDR3 sequence is CASSQDQGLGDGYTF. The DNA for the CDR3 is TGCGCCAGCAGCCAAGATCAGGGCCTAGGGGATGGCTACACCTTC. The chain is built from TRBV4-3 and TRBJ1-2; TRBD1 might be the D (5 bases). Germline V gene data show CDR1 as LGHNA and CDR2 as YSLEER. CDR3 length: 15 residues. V was shortened by 0 bases and J by 6 bases, with 14 bases between the two germline ends.

The chain links TRBV4-2 to TRBJ2-2, with no clear D. Germline CDR1 and CDR2: LGHNA and YNFKEQ. There are 14 residues in the CDR3. Trimming cost V 7 bases and J 0 bases, with 9 bases left between them. CDR3 nucleotide sequence: TGTGCCAGCACATCAGAAGCGAACACCGGGGAGCTGTTTTTT. It translates to CASTSEANTGELFF.